The 21 T cell receptor beta chains below come from one sample, sequenced in a study of OX40 agonist ivuxolimab in advanced cancers. Clones were sequenced by immunoSEQ multiplex PCR, and TCRdb holds only the in-frame ones, with some missing. The table includes some 81,000 clones, around 86% detected once. The source material was CD4+ or CD8+ T cells sorted from blood, sampled in a trial of the OX40 agonist ivuxolimab. The origin of the receptors is an adult with an advanced solid tumor such as melanoma, head and neck, liver or kidney cancer.

This sequence joins TRBV13 and TRBJ1-5; possibly TRBD1 for D (5 bases). V lost 2 bases and J 4 bases, leaving 9 bases between the germline ends. From germline, CDR1 is PRHDT and CDR2 FYEKMQ (reference sequence). There are 14 residues in the CDR3. CDR3 residues: CASSLRGLNQPQHF. CDR3 sequence (DNA): TGTGCCAGCAGCTTACGGGGGTTGAATCAGCCCCAGCATTTT.

The V call is TRBV6-5, the J call TRBJ1-5; 7 positions match TRBD1. Trimming removed 4 bases from V and 4 bases from J; junction bases left unmatched: 4. This CDR3 has 14 residues. The germline V gene encodes CDR1 MNHEY and CDR2 SVGAGI. The CDR3 coding sequence is TGTGCCAGCAGTTTGGGACAGCTGAATCAGCCCCAGCATTTT. Protein sequence: CASSLGQLNQPQHF.

The chain links TRBV4-1 to TRBJ2-1; 7 bases align to TRBD1. The CDR3 is made up of 17 amino acids. Trimming at V came to 4 bases and at J to 3 bases, leaving 12 bases not matched to a gene. Germline CDR1 reads MGHRA; CDR2 reads YSYEKL. The CDR3 coding sequence is TGCGCCAGCAGCCTCGGGACAGCTCGTACCCTCTACAATGAGCAGTTCTTC. The encoded protein is CASSLGTARTLYNEQFF.

V usage is TRBV15 and J usage is TRBJ1-4; D perhaps matches TRBD1 (5 bases). This CDR3 contains 14 residues. V was pared by 1 base and J by 11 bases, with 14 bases between. Germline values: CDR1 LNHNV, CDR2 YYDKDF (reference sequence). DNA for the CDR3: TGTGCCACCAGCAGAGCACAACCAGGGTATAAACTGTTTTTT. It specifies CATSRAQPGYKLFF. Based on the CDR3 plus reference TRBV15 and TRBJ1-4, the full variable domain is DAMVIQNPRYQVTQFGKPVTLSCSQTLNHNVMYWYQQKSSQAPKLLFHYYDKDFNNEADTPDNFQSRRPNTSFCFLDIRSPGLGDTAMYLCATSRAQPGYKLFFGSGTQLSVL.

The genes are TRBV29-1 and TRBJ2-3; tentatively, D is TRBD1 (6 bases). The CDR3 has 13 residues. Deletions cut 7 bases from V and 2 bases from J, with 13 bases between. The germline V gene has CDR1 SQVTM and CDR2 ANQGSEA. In nucleotides, the CDR3 is TGCAGCGCCGGATACAGGGTCACAGATACGCAGTATTTT. It yields the protein CSAGYRVTDTQYF.

V and J are TRBV28 and TRBJ2-4, with TRBD2 matching 8 bases. CDR3 length equals 15 residues. After removal of 8 bases from V and 3 bases from J, the junction contained 9 bases not matched to a gene. Germline loops: CDR1 MDHEN, CDR2 SYDVKM. The CDR3 sequence is CASGNPGGRKNIQYF. In DNA form, the CDR3 reads TGTGCCAGCGGTAACCCGGGGGGGCGCAAAAACATTCAGTACTTC.

V usage is TRBV10-1 and J usage is TRBJ1-5; no clear D gene. The CDR3 length is 14 residues. Germline V CDR1 and CDR2: WNHNN, SYGVQD (reference sequence). V lost 6 bases, J lost 4 bases, and 13 bases lay in between. The CDR3 reads CASSPAGDNQPQHF. CDR3 nucleotide sequence: TGCGCCAGCAGCCCCGCAGGTGATAATCAGCCCCAGCATTTT.

For the CDR3, the DNA is TGTGCCAGCAGCTTTGGGGTGCAAGAGACCCAGTACTTC. Translation: CASSFGVQETQYF. The V call is TRBV11-3, the J call TRBJ2-5; D call uncertain. This CDR3 spans 13 amino acids. Trimming shortened V by 3 bases and J by 2 bases, and 7 bases separated the two germline ends. The germline V gene has CDR1 SGHNT and CDR2 YENEEA.

This chain connects TRBV19 to TRBJ2-5; 13 nucleotides line up with TRBD2. This CDR3 has 16 residues. J was trimmed by 1 base and V by 5 bases; bases with no gene match: 4. Germline-derived CDR1 and CDR2 are LNHDA and SQIVND (reference sequence). In DNA, the CDR3 is TGTGCCAGTAGTCCCCGACTAGCGGGGGGCCAAGAGACCCAGTACTTC. Protein product: CASSPRLAGGQETQYF. The whole variable domain, remainder taken from reference TRBV19 and TRBJ2-5, is DGGITQSPKYLFRKEGQNVTLSCEQNLNHDAMYWYRQDPGQGLRLIYYSQIVNDFQKGDIAEGYSVSREKKESFPLTVTSAQKNPTAFYLCASSPRLAGGQETQYFGPGTRLLVL.

The chain carries TRBV13 and TRBJ2-5, with a weak D call TRBD2 (5 bases). V was shortened by 5 bases and J by 1 base, with 11 bases between the two germline ends. Germline V gives CDR1 PRHDT, CDR2 FYEKMQ (reference sequence). The CDR3 sequence is 14 residues long. In DNA form, the CDR3 reads TGTGCCAGCAGCCCTATACTAGGCCAAGAGACCCAGTACTTC. Translation: CASSPILGQETQYF. Drawing the rest from reference TRBV13 and TRBJ2-5, the complete variable domain is AAGVIQSPRHLIKEKRETATLKCYPIPRHDTVYWYQQGPGQDPQFLISFYEKMQSDKGSIPDRFSAQQFSDYHSELNMSSLELGDSALYFCASSPILGQETQYFGPGTRLLVL.

The chain joins TRBV18 to TRBJ1-6; 7 nucleotides agree with TRBD1. Losses at the gene ends were 3 bases for V and 7 bases for J; bases not matched to a gene: 12. Germline CDR1 KGHSH, CDR2 LQKENI. The CDR3 sequence is 17 residues long. DNA for the CDR3: TGTGCCAGCTCACCTCTATACAGGGGCGGTGGGAATTCACCCCTCCACTTT. Amino acids: CASSPLYRGGGNSPLHF.

This clone is a singleton in its sample. The J gene is TRBJ1-1, the V gene TRBV9; D remains unclear. Trimming took off 0 bases at V and 1 base at J, with 10 bases between the two ends. The germline V gene encodes CDR1 SGDLS and CDR2 YYNGEE. There are 15 residues in the CDR3. CDR3 protein: CASSVVDSANTEAFF. As DNA, the CDR3 is TGTGCCAGCAGCGTAGTAGATTCGGCGAACACTGAAGCTTTCTTT.

This chain links TRBV27 with TRBJ2-1; TRBD1 agrees at 8 bases. The germline V gene encodes CDR1 MNHEY and CDR2 SMNVEV (reference sequence). The V gene end was trimmed by 3 bases and the J gene end by 0 bases; junction bases not matched to a gene: 10. The CDR3 consists of 18 residues. The CDR3, as DNA: TGTGCCAGCAGTTTCCCTCCACGGGACAGGTTCTCCTACAATGAGCAGTTCTTC. This codes for CASSFPPRDRFSYNEQFF.

J is TRBJ2-2 and V is TRBV11-3, with D unresolved. CDR1 is SGHNT, CDR2 YENEEA, per germline. V lost 0 bases to trimming and J lost 5 bases, with 1 base between them. The CDR3 loop spans 12 amino acids. This CDR3 is CASSLETGELFF. CDR3 sequence (DNA): TGTGCCAGCAGCTTAGAAACCGGGGAGCTGTTTTTT.

The rearrangement joins TRBV28 to TRBJ2-7, with D perhaps matching TRBD1 (5 bases). The germline CDR1 and CDR2 sequences are MDHEN and SYDVKM. This CDR3 comprises 13 residues. The ends were cut back, 3 bases at V and 7 bases at J, with 13 bases in the middle. CDR3 in amino acids: CASSLPRRGEQYF. CDR3 DNA sequence: TGTGCCAGCAGTTTGCCGAGAAGGGGAGAGCAGTACTTC.

This rearrangement joins TRBV5-1 to TRBJ1-4; 9 bases agree with TRBD1. The length of the CDR3 is 14 residues. Germline values: CDR1 SGHRS, CDR2 YFSETQ. V shed 7 bases and J 8 bases; nucleotides not matched to a gene: 9. The CDR3 here is CASAPGQGWEKLFF. CDR3 coding DNA: TGCGCCAGCGCCCCGGGACAGGGATGGGAAAAACTGTTTTTT. The full variable domain, completed using reference TRBV5-1 and TRBJ1-4, is KAGVTQTPRYLIKTRGQQVTLSCSPISGHRSVSWYQQTPGQGLQFLFEYFSETQRNKGNFPGRFSGRQFSNSRSEMNVSTLELGDSALYLCASAPGQGWEKLFFGSGTQLSVL.

This chain connects TRBV12-5 to TRBJ1-3, with TRBD1 as a possible D gene (6 bases). Between the trimmed V and J ends, which lost 0 bases and 4 bases, there was a span of 10 bases. Germline V gene lookup returns CDR1 LGHNT and CDR2 FRNRAP. CDR3 length: 15 amino acids. The CDR3 loop reads CASGLVGGSGNTIYF. CDR3 DNA: TGTGCTAGTGGTTTGGTAGGGGGGTCAGGAAACACCATATATTTT.

V and J are TRBV9 and TRBJ2-5; D is uncertain. Germline V gene lookup returns CDR1 SGDLS and CDR2 YYNGEE. This CDR3 comprises 15 residues. Trimming shortened V by 0 bases and J by 1 base, and 10 bases separated the two germline ends. The CDR3 reads CASSVGGPTQETQYF. The CDR3, as DNA: TGTGCCAGCAGCGTAGGAGGCCCGACCCAAGAGACCCAGTACTTC.

This rearrangement joins TRBV30 to TRBJ1-2; D gene uncertain. Germline-derived CDR1 and CDR2 are GTSNPN and SVGIG (reference sequence). This CDR3 comprises 11 residues. Trimming shortened V by 2 bases and J by 8 bases, and 9 bases separated the two germline ends. CDR3 coding DNA: TGTGCCTGGAGTAAGGGTCCCGGCTACACCTTC. Amino acids: CAWSKGPGYTF.

The chain employs TRBV10-3 and TRBJ1-1; 7 positions agree with TRBD1. Germline-derived CDR1 and CDR2 are ENHRY and SYGVKD. The CDR3 covers 15 residues. V lost 6 bases, J lost 3 bases, and 10 bases stayed unmatched. The CDR3 DNA reads as TGTGCCATCAGACAGGGGCCCCCACGGGACACTGAAGCTTTCTTT. Translated, it gives CAIRQGPPRDTEAFF.

The rearrangement uses TRBV7-3 and TRBJ1-1; D is perhaps TRBD1 (5 bases). This CDR3 is 13 amino acids long. Germline lookup yields CDR1 SGHTA and CDR2 FQGTGA. Trimming removed 4 bases from V and 4 bases from J, with 10 bases in between. The CDR3 region is CASSWGSSTEAFF. The CDR3 nucleotides are TGTGCCAGCAGCTGGGGGAGTAGCACTGAAGCTTTCTTT. The full variable domain, its missing parts supplied by reference TRBV7-3 and TRBJ1-1, is GAGVSQTPSNKVTEKGKYVELRCDPISGHTALYWYRQSLGQGPEFLIYFQGTGAADDSGLPNDRFFAVRPEGSVSTLKIQRTERGDSAVYLCASSWGSSTEAFFGQGTRLTVV.